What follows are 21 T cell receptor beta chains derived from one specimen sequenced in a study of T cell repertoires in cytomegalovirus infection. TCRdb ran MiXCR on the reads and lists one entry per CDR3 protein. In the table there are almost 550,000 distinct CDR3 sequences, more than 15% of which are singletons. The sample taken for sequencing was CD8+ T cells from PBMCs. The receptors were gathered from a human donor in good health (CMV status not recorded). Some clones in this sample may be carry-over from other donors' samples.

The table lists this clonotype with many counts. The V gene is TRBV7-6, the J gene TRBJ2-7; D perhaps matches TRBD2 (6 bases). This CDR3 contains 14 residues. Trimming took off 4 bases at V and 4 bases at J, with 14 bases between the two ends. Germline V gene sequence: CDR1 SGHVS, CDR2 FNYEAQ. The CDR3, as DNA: TGTGCCAGCAGCTGGCGCGGGGAGCGATACGAGCAGTACTTC. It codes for CASSWRGERYEQYF.

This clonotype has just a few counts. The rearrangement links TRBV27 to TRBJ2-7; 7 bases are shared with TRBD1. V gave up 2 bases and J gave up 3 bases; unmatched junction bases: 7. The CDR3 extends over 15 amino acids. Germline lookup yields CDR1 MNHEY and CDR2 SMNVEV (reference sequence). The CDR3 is CASSLIGQADYEQYF. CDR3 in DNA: TGTGCCAGCAGTTTAATTGGACAGGCTGACTACGAGCAGTACTTC.

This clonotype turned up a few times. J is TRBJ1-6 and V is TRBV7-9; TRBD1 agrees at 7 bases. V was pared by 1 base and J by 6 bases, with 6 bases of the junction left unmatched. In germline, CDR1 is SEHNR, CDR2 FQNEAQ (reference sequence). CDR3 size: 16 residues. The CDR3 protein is CASSLGGRGTNSPLHF. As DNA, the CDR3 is TGTGCCAGCAGCTTAGGCGGCAGGGGGACTAATTCACCCCTCCACTTT.

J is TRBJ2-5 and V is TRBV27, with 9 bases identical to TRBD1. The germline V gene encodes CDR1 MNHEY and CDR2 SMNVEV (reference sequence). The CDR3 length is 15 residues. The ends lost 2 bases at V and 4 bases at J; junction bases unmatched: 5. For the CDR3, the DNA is TGTGCCAGCAGTTTAACTTCGACAGGGGGAGAGACCCAGTACTTC. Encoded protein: CASSLTSTGGETQYF.

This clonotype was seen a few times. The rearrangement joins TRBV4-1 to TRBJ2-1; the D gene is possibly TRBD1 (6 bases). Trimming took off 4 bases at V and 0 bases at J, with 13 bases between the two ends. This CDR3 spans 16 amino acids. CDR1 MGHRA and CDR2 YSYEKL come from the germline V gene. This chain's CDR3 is CASSPRQVSSYNEQFF. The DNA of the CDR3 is TGCGCCAGCAGCCCTAGACAGGTGAGCTCCTACAATGAGCAGTTCTTC.

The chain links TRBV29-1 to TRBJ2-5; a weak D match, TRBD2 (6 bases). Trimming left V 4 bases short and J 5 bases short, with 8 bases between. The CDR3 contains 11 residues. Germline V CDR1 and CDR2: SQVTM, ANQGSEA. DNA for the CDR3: TGCAGCGTTGGAGGAGGGGAGACCCAGTACTTC. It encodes CSVGGGETQYF.

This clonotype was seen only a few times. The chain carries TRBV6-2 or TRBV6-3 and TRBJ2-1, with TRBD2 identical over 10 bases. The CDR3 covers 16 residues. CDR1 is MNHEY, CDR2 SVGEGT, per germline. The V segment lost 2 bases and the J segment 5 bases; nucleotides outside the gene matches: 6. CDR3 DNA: TGTGCCAGCAGTTACCGCCAGCGGGGGGGAGACAATGAGCAGTTCTTC. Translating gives CASSYRQRGGDNEQFF.

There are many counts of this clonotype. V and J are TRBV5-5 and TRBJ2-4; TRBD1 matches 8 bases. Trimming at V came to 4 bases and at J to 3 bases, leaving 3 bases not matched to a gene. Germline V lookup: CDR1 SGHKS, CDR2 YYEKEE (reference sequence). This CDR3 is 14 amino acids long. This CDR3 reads CASSLDRDKNIQYF. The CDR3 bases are TGTGCCAGCAGCCTGGACAGGGACAAAAACATTCAGTACTTC.

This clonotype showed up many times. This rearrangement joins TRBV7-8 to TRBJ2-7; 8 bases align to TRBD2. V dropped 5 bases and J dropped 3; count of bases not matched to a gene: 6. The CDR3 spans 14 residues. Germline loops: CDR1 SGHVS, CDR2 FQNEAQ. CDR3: CASSPGAGGYEQYF. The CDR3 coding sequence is TGTGCCAGCAGCCCAGGTGCGGGGGGCTACGAGCAGTACTTC. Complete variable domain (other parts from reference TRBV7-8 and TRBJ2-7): GAGVSQSPRYKVAKRGQDVALRCDPISGHVSLFWYQQALGQGPEFLTYFQNEAQLDKSGLPSDRFFAERPEGSVSTLKIQRTQQEDSAVYLCASSPGAGGYEQYFGPGTRLTVT.

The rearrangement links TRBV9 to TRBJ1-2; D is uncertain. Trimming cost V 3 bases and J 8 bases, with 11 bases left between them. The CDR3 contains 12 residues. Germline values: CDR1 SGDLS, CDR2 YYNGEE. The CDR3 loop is CASSATPVGYTF. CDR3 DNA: TGTGCCAGCAGCGCGACCCCGGTGGGCTACACCTTC. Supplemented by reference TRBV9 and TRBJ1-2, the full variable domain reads DSGVTQTPKHLITATGQRVTLRCSPRSGDLSVYWYQQSLDQGLQFLIQYYNGEERAKGNILERFSAQQFPDLHSELNLSSLELGDSALYFCASSATPVGYTFGSGTRLTVV.

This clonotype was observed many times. CDR3 bases: TGTGCCAGCAGCCCCATGAGGTCCAGCCCGGTCTATGGCTACACCTTC. Translated: CASSPMRSSPVYGYTF. The V gene is TRBV7-9, the J gene TRBJ1-2; D ambiguous. This CDR3 comprises 16 residues. Trimming removed 5 bases from V and 4 bases from J, with 20 bases in between. The germline V gene has CDR1 SEHNR and CDR2 FQNEAQ (reference sequence).

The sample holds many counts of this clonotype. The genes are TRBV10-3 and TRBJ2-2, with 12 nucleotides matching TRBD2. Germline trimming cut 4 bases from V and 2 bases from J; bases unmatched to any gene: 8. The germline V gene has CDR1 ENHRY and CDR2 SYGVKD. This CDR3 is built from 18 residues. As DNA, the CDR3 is TGTGCCATCAGTGGGACTAGCGGGGAATCCATTAACACCGGGGAGCTGTTTTTT. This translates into CAISGTSGESINTGELFF.

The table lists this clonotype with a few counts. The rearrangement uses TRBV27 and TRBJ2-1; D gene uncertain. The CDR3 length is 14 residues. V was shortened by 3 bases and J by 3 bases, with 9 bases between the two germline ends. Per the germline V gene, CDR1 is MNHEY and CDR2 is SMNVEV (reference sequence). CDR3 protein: CASSLAPDYNEQFF. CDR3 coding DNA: TGTGCCAGCAGTTTGGCCCCGGACTACAATGAGCAGTTCTTC.

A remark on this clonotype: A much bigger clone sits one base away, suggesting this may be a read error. CDR3 nucleotide sequence: TGTGCCAGTAGTATATTCCCCCCGACTCGCAGTTCCTACAATGAGCAGTTCTTC. Translation: CASSIFPPTRSSYNEQFF. The chain carries TRBV19 and TRBJ2-1; D unclear. CDR1 and CDR2 from the germline V gene are LNHDA and SQIVND (reference sequence). V was clipped by 2 bases and J by 1 base, with 18 bases between them. The CDR3 has 18 amino acids.

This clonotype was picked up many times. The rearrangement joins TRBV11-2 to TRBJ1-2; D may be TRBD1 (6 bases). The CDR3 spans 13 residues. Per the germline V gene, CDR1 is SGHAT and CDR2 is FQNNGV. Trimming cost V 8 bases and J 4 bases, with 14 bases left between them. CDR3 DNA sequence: TGTGCCAGCGGGCCGACAGGCGGCTATGGCTACACCTTC. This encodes CASGPTGGYGYTF.

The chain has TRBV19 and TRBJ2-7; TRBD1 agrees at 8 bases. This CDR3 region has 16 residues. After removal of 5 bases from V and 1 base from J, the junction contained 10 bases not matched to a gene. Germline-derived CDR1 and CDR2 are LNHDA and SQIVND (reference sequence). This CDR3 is CASSATQGARSYEQYF. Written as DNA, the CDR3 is TGTGCCAGTAGTGCGACGCAGGGGGCGCGGTCCTACGAGCAGTACTTC.

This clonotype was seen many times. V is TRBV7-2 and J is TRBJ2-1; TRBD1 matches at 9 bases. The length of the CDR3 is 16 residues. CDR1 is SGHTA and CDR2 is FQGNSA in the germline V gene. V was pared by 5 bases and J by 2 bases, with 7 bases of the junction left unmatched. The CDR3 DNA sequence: TGTGCCAGCAGCGACCCAGGGACAGGGCCCTACAATGAGCAGTTCTTC. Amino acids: CASSDPGTGPYNEQFF.

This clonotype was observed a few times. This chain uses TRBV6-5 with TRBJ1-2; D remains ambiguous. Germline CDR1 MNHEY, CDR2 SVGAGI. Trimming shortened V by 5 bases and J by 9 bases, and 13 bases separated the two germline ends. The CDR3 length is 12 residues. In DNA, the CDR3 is TGTGCCAGCAGTCAGTCGAGAGAAAGCTACACCTTC. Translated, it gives CASSQSRESYTF.

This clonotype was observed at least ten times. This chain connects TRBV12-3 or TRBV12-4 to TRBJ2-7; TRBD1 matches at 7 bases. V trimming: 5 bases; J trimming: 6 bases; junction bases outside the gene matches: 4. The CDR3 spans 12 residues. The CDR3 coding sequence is TGTGCCAGCAGTCGGGACAGCGTCGAGCAGTACTTC. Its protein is CASSRDSVEQYF.

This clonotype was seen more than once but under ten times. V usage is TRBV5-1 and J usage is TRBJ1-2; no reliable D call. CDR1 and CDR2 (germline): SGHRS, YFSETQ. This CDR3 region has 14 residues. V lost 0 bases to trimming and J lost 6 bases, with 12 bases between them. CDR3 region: CASSLAWQFHGYTF. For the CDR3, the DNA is TGCGCCAGCAGCTTGGCCTGGCAGTTTCATGGCTACACCTTC.

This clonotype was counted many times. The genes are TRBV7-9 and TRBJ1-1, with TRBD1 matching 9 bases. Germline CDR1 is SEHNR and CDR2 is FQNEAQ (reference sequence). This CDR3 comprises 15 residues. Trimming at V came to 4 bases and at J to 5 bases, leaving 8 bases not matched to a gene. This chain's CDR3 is CASSSNRDRVTEAFF. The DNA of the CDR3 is TGTGCCAGCAGCTCAAACCGGGACAGGGTGACTGAAGCTTTCTTT.